What follows are 6 T cell receptor beta chains derived from one specimen sequenced in a study of blood T cells in healthy people across ages. It was with a sample-barcoded 5' primer and a J-beta primer mix that a second PCR of roughly 7 to 11 cycles was run. TCRdb re-analysed the 5' RACE reads in MiXCR, keeping a single row per CDR3 protein. Found here are 1.4 million or so distinct CDR3 sequences, 35% to 45% of them singletons; the top ten hold roughly 3.7%. The material sequenced was blood. Source of these receptors: a woman between 18 and 30 years old in good health.

The chain uses TRBV20-1 and TRBJ1-1; D perhaps matches TRBD1 (5 bases). Per germline, CDR1 DFQATT and CDR2 SNEGSKA (reference sequence). The V end lost 0 bases, the J end lost 0 bases, and 8 bases lay between the germline ends. The CDR3 spans 14 residues. CDR3 sequence (DNA): TGCAGTGCTAGAGATGCCAGGGTGAACACTGAAGCTTTCTTT. As protein: CSARDARVNTEAFF.

The J gene is TRBJ1-5, the V gene TRBV20-1, with TRBD1 matching 7 bases. The CDR3 is made up of 12 amino acids. Per germline, CDR1 DFQATT and CDR2 SNEGSKA (reference sequence). Trimming removed 5 bases from V and 5 bases from J; junction bases left unmatched: 3. CDR3 protein: CSAYRGDQPQHF. In DNA, the CDR3 is TGCAGTGCTTACAGGGGAGATCAGCCCCAGCATTTT.

This chain connects TRBV27 to TRBJ2-6, with TRBD2 identical over 11 bases. The germline gives CDR1 MNHEY, CDR2 SMNVEV (reference sequence). Trimming cost V 0 bases and J 2 bases; bases outside gene matches: 3. This CDR3 spans 18 amino acids. CDR3 DNA: TGTGCCAGCAGTTTATCCTCACTAGCGGGAGCTGGGGCCAACGTCCTGACTTTC. This codes for CASSLSSLAGAGANVLTF.

This clonotype has just a few counts. The J gene is TRBJ1-1, the V gene TRBV27; TRBD1 matches 9 bases. Losses at the gene ends were 5 bases for V and 6 bases for J; bases not matched to a gene: 4. Germline-derived CDR1 and CDR2 are MNHEY and SMNVEV (reference sequence). CDR3 length equals 13 residues. The CDR3 loop reads CASSRDRVAEAFF. The CDR3, as DNA: TGTGCCAGCAGTCGGGACAGGGTCGCTGAAGCTTTCTTT.

The V call is TRBV20-1, the J call TRBJ2-7; maybe TRBD1 (6 bases). The CDR3 sequence is 14 residues long. CDR1 DFQATT and CDR2 SNEGSKA come from the germline V gene (reference sequence). V shed 8 bases and J shed 3 bases, with 20 bases lying between them. CDR3 sequence (DNA): TGCAGTTCCTTTCCGGGACAACTAGGCTACGAGCAGTACTTC. Its protein product is CSSFPGQLGYEQYF.

The genes are TRBV7-2 and TRBJ2-3; the D is unclear. CDR1 is SGHTA, CDR2 FQGNSA, per germline. Trimming left V 7 bases short and J 1 base short, with 12 bases between. The CDR3 extends over 14 amino acids. The CDR3 region has the DNA TGTGCCAGCACCCCAGATTGGGGCACAGATACGCAGTATTTT. It codes for CASTPDWGTDTQYF.